This is a list of T cell receptor beta chains from one sample in a study of T cell changes during pregnancy in multiple sclerosis. Only in-frame clones appear in the TCRdb table, and some are missing; sequencing was by immunoSEQ multiplex PCR. The sample consists of about 89,000 clones, around 94% of them appearing once. Here the sequenced sample was peripheral blood, taken in the third trimester of pregnancy. The receptor source for this set is a female donor with multiple sclerosis, enrolled in a pregnancy study. Both conserved end residues are part of each CDR3. Each record gives: D gene, clone size, J gene, V gene, CDR3 DNA, CDR3 protein. The D gene is left open where the match is weak. A clone size is listed for some rows: how often the clone was seen (once, few, many), or a class if it is expanded.

TRBD1 | NA | TRBJ1-1 | TRBV5-4 | TGTGCCAGCAGCAACCCAGCCCGACAGGGGCGCACTGAAGCTTTCTTT | CASSNPARQGRTEAFF
TRBD2 | NA | TRBJ2-7 | TRBV5-1 | TGCGCCAGCAGCGGGGGACTAGCGCTTTACGAGCAGTACTTC | CASSGGLALYEQYF
TRBD2 | NA | TRBJ2-7 | TRBV7-2 | TGTGCCAGCAGCTTAGCGGTAACTAGCGGTTACGAGCAGTACTTC | CASSLAVTSGYEQYF
NA | NA | TRBJ2-7 | TRBV7-9 | TGTGCCAGCAGCTTAGTGGTCGGGGACGAGCAGTACTTC | CASSLVVGDEQYF
NA | NA | TRBJ2-1 | TRBV19 | TGTGCCAGTAGTGTCGGCCAGGGCTCCTACAATGAGCAGTTCTTC | CASSVGQGSYNEQFF
TRBD2 | NA | TRBJ2-5 | TRBV7-2 | TGTGCCAGCAGCTTAGCTAGCGGGAGGCTAGAAGAGACCCAGTACTTC | CASSLASGRLEETQYF
TRBD1 | NA | TRBJ1-5 | TRBV10-3 | TGTGCCATCAGTGAACAGGGGTTTAGCAATCAGCCCCAGCATTTT | CAISEQGFSNQPQHF
NA | NA | TRBJ1-1 | TRBV19 | TGTGCCAGTAGTATTCGAGCGTCGGCTGAAGCTTTCTTT | CASSIRASAEAFF
TRBD2 | NA | TRBJ2-3 | TRBV9 | TGTGCCAGCAGCGCGGGACTAGTCGGCTCAGATACGCAGTATTTT | CASSAGLVGSDTQYF
TRBD2 | NA | TRBJ2-1 | TRBV5-6 | TGTGCCAGCAGCTTGACAGCGGGAGTGATCTCCTACAATGAGCAGTTCTTC | CASSLTAGVISYNEQFF
TRBD1 | NA | TRBJ1-5 | TRBV2 | TGTGCCAGCAGTGATAAGGCAGGGGGCGTTAGGCAGCCCCAGCATTTT | CASSDKAGGVRQPQHF
NA | few | TRBJ1-3 | TRBV4-1 | TGCGCCAGCAGCCTGGTGACAGGCTCTGGAAACACCATATATTTT | CASSLVTGSGNTIYF
TRBD1 | NA | TRBJ1-1 | TRBV27 | TGTGCCAGCAGTCCACAGGGGGGAAAAAACACTGAAGCTTTCTTT | CASSPQGGKNTEAFF